Listed below are T cell receptor beta chains from one sample, sequenced in a study of OX40 agonist ivuxolimab in advanced cancers. Libraries were prepared by immunoSEQ multiplex PCR; TCRdb keeps only in-frame clonotypes and omits some of them. Of about 160,000 clones detected, 94% appear once; the ten largest clones hold 0.3% to 0.35%. This specimen was CD4+ or CD8+ T cells sorted from blood, taken in a trial of the OX40 agonist ivuxolimab. The receptors were sampled from an adult with an advanced solid tumor such as melanoma, head and neck, liver or kidney cancer. Both conserved end residues are part of each CDR3. A D gene is named only where the DNA matches it firmly. The listing skips clone size in some rows; elsewhere it reads once, few, many or a size class.

clone size	D gene	V gene	J gene	CDR3 protein	CDR3 DNA
NA	NA	TRBV4-3	TRBJ1-5	CASSRDSNQPQHF	TGCGCCAGCAGCCGGGACAGCAATCAGCCCCAGCATTTT
NA	NA	TRBV19	TRBJ1-3	CASSIARSSGNTIYF	TGTGCCAGTAGTATAGCACGGAGCTCTGGAAACACCATATATTTT
NA	NA	TRBV11-3	TRBJ2-1	CASSSGNSNEQFF	TGTGCCAGCAGCTCCGGGAACTCCAATGAGCAGTTCTTC
NA	TRBD2	TRBV9	TRBJ2-1	CASSVDASGGIQFF	TGTGCCAGCAGCGTAGATGCTAGCGGGGGGATACAGTTCTTC
NA	TRBD1	TRBV15	TRBJ1-1	CATSAVGGRGHTEAFF	TGTGCCACCAGCGCGGTAGGGGGCCGGGGACACACTGAAGCTTTCTTT
NA	TRBD1	TRBV10-2	TRBJ2-7	CASRRTGETYEQYF	TGCGCCAGCCGACGGACAGGTGAAACCTACGAGCAGTACTTC
once	TRBD2	TRBV19	TRBJ2-7	CASSIVTSGGPYEQYF	TGTGCCAGTAGTATAGTAACTAGCGGGGGCCCATACGAGCAGTACTTC
NA	TRBD1	TRBV2	TRBJ1-6	CASSPQGARNSPLHF	TGTGCCAGCAGTCCACAGGGGGCTCGGAATTCACCCCTCCACTTT
NA	NA	TRBV18	TRBJ1-3	CASSLTGLDSGNTIYF	TGTGCCAGCTCACTAACCGGGTTGGACTCTGGAAACACCATATATTTT
NA	TRBD2	TRBV6-5	TRBJ2-1	CASSGGSTYNEQFF	TGTGCCAGTTCGGGGGGGTCGACCTACAATGAGCAGTTCTTC
NA	NA	TRBV16	TRBJ1-1	CASSQYGRMNTEAFF	TGTGCCAGCAGCCAATACGGACGGATGAACACTGAAGCTTTCTTT
NA	NA	TRBV29-1	TRBJ2-3	CSVEPGTDTQYF	TGCAGCGTTGAACCAGGCACAGATACGCAGTATTTT
NA	TRBD2	TRBV29-1	TRBJ2-5	CSVDQGTSGGETQYF	TGCAGCGTTGATCAGGGGACTAGCGGGGGTGAGACCCAGTACTTC
NA	NA	TRBV5-1	TRBJ2-1	CASNIQGRDEQFF	TGCGCCAGCAACATCCAGGGGAGGGATGAGCAGTTCTTC
NA	NA	TRBV6-6	TRBJ2-1	CATSTRESYNEQFF	TGTGCCACCTCGACTAGAGAGTCCTACAATGAGCAGTTCTTC
NA	TRBD2	TRBV30	TRBJ2-1	CACPAAGAYNEQFF	TGTGCTTGCCCGGCGGCGGGAGCATACAATGAGCAGTTCTTC
NA	TRBD1	TRBV18	TRBJ2-3	CASSPTGEDTQYF	TGTGCCAGCTCACCCACAGGGGAAGATACGCAGTATTTT
NA	NA	TRBV4-2	TRBJ1-5	CASSQEYTQPQHF	TGTGCCAGCAGCCAAGAATATACCCAGCCCCAGCATTTT
NA	NA	TRBV15	TRBJ1-3	CATSSLGAGNTIYF	TGTGCCACCAGCAGCCTGGGGGCTGGAAACACCATATATTTT
NA	TRBD2	TRBV25-1	TRBJ2-1	CASTARLADLGNEQFF	TGTGCCAGCACCGCGAGGCTAGCGGACTTGGGGAATGAGCAGTTCTTC
NA	TRBD2	TRBV11-3	TRBJ2-1	CASSLDGGLVKENEQFF	TGTGCCAGCAGCTTAGATGGGGGACTAGTAAAGGAGAATGAGCAGTTCTTC
NA	NA	TRBV6-5	TRBJ1-2	CASSYYRQNAGYTF	TGTGCCAGCAGTTACTATCGACAGAACGCGGGCTACACCTTC
NA	TRBD2	TRBV28	TRBJ2-7	CASSFSSGGPYEQYF	TGTGCCAGCAGTTTCTCTAGCGGGGGCCCCTACGAGCAGTACTTC
once	NA	TRBV9	TRBJ1-1	CASSVVGGLAFF	TGTGCCAGCAGCGTAGTAGGGGGTCTCGCTTTCTTT
NA	NA	TRBV20-1	TRBJ2-6	CSARETTLITF	TGCAGTGCTAGGGAGACTACCCTTATAACTTTC
NA	NA	TRBV28	TRBJ2-7	CASSLQSRVIYEQYF	TGTGCCAGCAGCCTGCAGAGCCGGGTGATCTACGAGCAGTACTTC
NA	NA	TRBV6-5	TRBJ2-7	CASSYWANYEQYF	TGTGCCAGCAGTTACTGGGCCAACTACGAGCAGTACTTC